The clone carrying this T cell receptor (beta chain) was detected only once. Its antigen is as yet unknown. These data belong to a study of shared clonotypes between healthy human individuals. Study in general: The plates for each donor numbered three CD4 naive, three CD4 memory, two CD8 naive and one CD8 memory.

Germline V gives CDR1 SGHKS, CDR2 YYEKEE (reference sequence). The junction had 3 bases not matched to a gene; V was cut back by 1 base and J by 1 base. This CDR3 contains 16 residues. Profiled with immunoSEQ multiplex PCR; TCRdb holds only in-frame clones, not every one. The sample records about 2.3 million clones, about nine tenths being singletons. Findings and caveats of the study: Naive subsets tended to show greater estimated richness than memory subsets. When compared with the clonotypes that were shared by all four sorted-subset donors, the non-shared clonotypes turned out to have lower generation probabilities.

The sequenced sample was naive CD4+ T cells from PBMCs. This sample's subset: CD45RA+ positively selected. This clonotype was obtained from a man between 18 and 35 years old in good health. Some clones in this sample may be carry-over from other donors' samples. The J gene is TRBJ2-2, the V gene TRBV5-5, with 8 nucleotides matching TRBD1. The CDR3 spells CASSLPGTGNTGELFF. CDR3 bases: TGTGCCAGCAGCTTGCCCGGGACAGGGAACACCGGGGAGCTGTTTTTT.